These 30 T cell receptor beta chains originate from one sample sequenced in a study of T cell repertoires in cytomegalovirus infection. No antigen is known for these receptors. TCRdb analysed the reads with MiXCR anew, one entry per CDR3 protein. The data show more than 40,000 distinct CDR3 sequences, about a fifth seen once. The sample consisted of CD8+ T cells from cultured PBMCs, taken from culture after CMV antigen stimulation. These receptors came from a human donor in good health (CMV status not recorded). Some clones in this sample may be carry-over from other donors' samples.

This clonotype showed up just a few times. The V call is TRBV12-3 or TRBV12-4, the J call TRBJ2-7, with 8 nucleotides matching TRBD2. Unmatched junction bases numbered 4, after V lost 5 bases and J lost 1 base. This CDR3 is 14 amino acids long. This chain's CDR3 is CASSDGGDSYEQYF. CDR3 DNA sequence: TGTGCCAGCAGTGACGGGGGGGATTCCTACGAGCAGTACTTC.

This clonotype has a handful of counts. J is TRBJ2-1 and V is TRBV6-2 or TRBV6-3; D unclear. Trimming shortened V by 4 bases and J by 7 bases, and 14 bases separated the two germline ends. The CDR3 is 14 amino acids. CDR1 and CDR2 from the germline V gene are MNHEY and SVGEGT. CDR3 nucleotides: TGTGCCAGCAGTTGGCTGGGGAACGGAAATGAGCAGTTCTTC. Translation: CASSWLGNGNEQFF.

The chain links TRBV28 to TRBJ2-1; no clear D gene. This CDR3 has 12 residues. Germline V CDR1 and CDR2: MDHEN, SYDVKM. The ends were cut back, 3 bases at V and 11 bases at J, with 11 bases in the middle. CDR3 sequence reads: CASSLGATQQFF. As DNA, the CDR3 is TGTGCCAGCAGTTTGGGTGCGACCCAGCAGTTCTTC.

This clonotype was observed a handful of times. V usage is TRBV7-2 and J usage is TRBJ2-5; no firm D call. V shed 7 bases and J shed 0 bases, with 6 bases lying between them. The CDR3 is 12 amino acids. Looked up from germline, CDR1 is SGHTA and CDR2 is FQGNSA. CDR3 amino acids: CASKGHQETQYF. The CDR3 DNA reads TGTGCCAGCAAGGGCCACCAAGAGACCCAGTACTTC.

This clonotype was observed a handful of times. The V call is TRBV7-2, the J call TRBJ2-7; D tentatively fits TRBD1 or TRBD2 (5 bases each). Germline values: CDR1 SGHTA, CDR2 FQGNSA. This CDR3 contains 18 residues. V lost 8 bases and J 3 bases, leaving 29 bases between the germline ends. CDR3 loop: CASHIPPEVGRLSYEQYF. As DNA, the CDR3 is TGTGCCAGCCATATACCCCCGGAGGTGGGGCGATTAAGCTACGAGCAGTACTTC.

The gene calls are TRBV7-3 and TRBJ2-4; weak D call: TRBD2 (5 bases). Between the trimmed V and J ends, which lost 4 bases and 8 bases, there was a span of 18 bases. The CDR3 is 15 residues long. Germline V gene lookup returns CDR1 SGHTA and CDR2 FQGTGA. As DNA, the CDR3 is TGTGCCAGCAGCTCCCTTACGGAGGCCGGGGACATTCAGTACTTC. Its protein product is CASSSLTEAGDIQYF.

The chain has TRBV27 and TRBJ2-7, with D tentatively TRBD1 (5 bases). The CDR3 spans 14 residues. Germline values: CDR1 MNHEY, CDR2 SMNVEV (reference sequence). V shed 7 bases and J shed 2 bases, with 15 bases lying between them. This CDR3 is CASTLSPGTYEQYF. DNA for the CDR3: TGTGCCAGCACCTTAAGTCCAGGGACCTACGAGCAGTACTTC.

This clonotype was seen a handful of times. CDR3 residues: CATRDRGTGNTIYF. The CDR3 DNA is TGTGCCACCCGGGACAGGGGGACTGGAAACACCATATATTTT. V is TRBV12-3 or TRBV12-4 and J is TRBJ1-3, with TRBD1 identical over 11 bases. CDR3 length: 14 amino acids. J was trimmed by 2 bases and V by 10 bases; bases with no gene match: 4.

The chain recombines TRBV27 with TRBJ1-5; unclear D gene. V shed 5 bases and J shed 3 bases, with 8 bases lying between them. CDR3 size: 13 residues. CDR1 and CDR2 (germline): MNHEY, SMNVEV (reference sequence). The CDR3 region is CASSRSLNQPQHF. The CDR3 coding sequence is TGTGCCAGCAGTCGGAGTCTCAATCAGCCCCAGCATTTT.

As concerns this clonotype: At one of its ends the junction is not consistent with the germline gene, which may arise from a read error. The chain combines TRBV7-3 with TRBJ1-1; D not certain. CDR3 length equals 15 residues. CDR1 is SGHTA and CDR2 is FQGTGA in the germline V gene. As DNA, the CDR3 is TGTGTCAGCAGCTTAAGTCCACGGCTGAACACTGAAGCTTTCTTT. This encodes CVSSLSPRLNTEAFF.

This clonotype was counted between two and nine times. The rearrangement links TRBV12-3 or TRBV12-4 to TRBJ2-1; TRBD2 matches 9 bases. Trimming took 6 bases from V and 4 from J; bases not matched to a gene: 13. The CDR3 runs to 17 residues. The CDR3 spells CASRSSLRTSEYNEQFF. CDR3 DNA: TGTGCCAGCAGATCTTCGCTACGGACTAGCGAATACAATGAGCAGTTCTTC.

The table lists this clonotype with many counts. CDR3 region: CSARDSAGGYTF. CDR3 bases: TGCAGTGCTAGAGATTCTGCCGGGGGCTACACCTTC. V is TRBV20-1 and J is TRBJ1-2; D uncertain. The CDR3 covers 12 residues. The V end lost 0 bases, the J end lost 8 bases, and 10 bases lay between the germline ends. The germline V gene has CDR1 DFQATT and CDR2 SNEGSKA (reference sequence).

The chain joins TRBV12-3 or TRBV12-4 to TRBJ2-7; tentatively, D is TRBD1 (6 bases). Trimming took off 5 bases at V and 6 bases at J, with 11 bases between the two ends. The CDR3 totals 12 residues. The CDR3 DNA reads as TGTGCCAGCAGTGAAACAGGGCGCGAGCAGTACTTC. Translated, it gives CASSETGREQYF.

The chain has TRBV12-3 or TRBV12-4 and TRBJ2-3; D unresolved. V was clipped by 0 bases and J by 6 bases, with 4 bases between them. CDR3 length: 12 amino acids. The CDR3 nucleotides read TGTGCCAGCAGTTTAGCGCTTGATACGCAGTATTTT. Its translation: CASSLALDTQYF.

This clonotype was observed many times. V and J are TRBV7-6 and TRBJ2-3; TRBD2 matches at 10 bases. Trimming cost V 5 bases and J 4 bases; bases outside gene matches: 6. CDR1 is SGHVS, CDR2 FNYEAQ, per germline. The CDR3 consists of 15 residues. In DNA, the CDR3 is TGTGCCAGCAGCCCGAGGACTAGCGGTTCAGATACGCAGTATTTT. Amino acids: CASSPRTSGSDTQYF.

This clonotype was picked up a small number of times. The gene calls are TRBV27 and TRBJ2-3, with D unclear. The CDR3 contains 16 residues. With 3 bases removed from V and 3 bases from J, the gap between germline ends came to 16 bases. Germline CDR1 MNHEY, CDR2 SMNVEV (reference sequence). The CDR3 DNA sequence: TGTGCCAGCAGTTTCTTAGGCGGATCTGGGACAGATACGCAGTATTTT. This gives the protein CASSFLGGSGTDTQYF.

The chain combines TRBV15 with TRBJ1-2; tentatively, D is TRBD1 (6 bases). Deletions cut 2 bases from V and 0 bases from J, with 13 bases between. From germline, CDR1 is LNHNV and CDR2 YYDKDF (reference sequence). This CDR3 spans 16 amino acids. CDR3 in amino acids: CATSRRGGRTNYGYTF. CDR3 in DNA: TGTGCCACCAGCAGACGTGGGGGGCGGACTAACTATGGCTACACCTTC.

This clonotype has just a few counts. The genes are TRBV7-3 and TRBJ2-7, with 11 bases matching TRBD2. The CDR3 has 16 residues. Germline CDR1 and CDR2: SGHTA and FQGTGA. The junction had 7 bases not matched to a gene; V was cut back by 1 base and J by 5 bases. The CDR3 sequence is CASSLRVAGGHHEQYF. The CDR3 DNA follows: TGTGCCAGCAGCTTAAGGGTAGCGGGAGGGCACCACGAGCAGTACTTC.

This clonotype came up a few times. The chain employs TRBV7-9 and TRBJ1-1, with D unclear. V lost 5 bases, J lost 2 bases, and 12 bases lay in between. The CDR3 has 14 residues. Germline V lookup: CDR1 SEHNR, CDR2 FQNEAQ (reference sequence). This CDR3 reads CASSQGGFNTEAFF. The CDR3 region has the DNA TGTGCCAGCAGCCAAGGAGGGTTTAACACTGAAGCTTTCTTT.

This sequence joins TRBV10-3 and TRBJ2-5; D is unresolved. This CDR3 is 16 amino acids long. The V gene lost 2 bases and the J gene lost 0 bases, with 13 bases spanning the gap. The germline CDR1 and CDR2 sequences are ENHRY and SYGVKD. As DNA, the CDR3 is TGTGCCATCAGTGAGCCCTTGTCTAGGAACCAAGAGACCCAGTACTTC. Translating gives CAISEPLSRNQETQYF.

This clonotype was counted between two and nine times. V gene TRBV7-2 combines with J gene TRBJ2-3; 9 bases are a match to TRBD2. The J segment lost 1 base and the V segment lost 2 bases, leaving 16 bases of the junction unmatched. CDR3 length: 20 amino acids. Germline V gene data show CDR1 as SGHTA and CDR2 as FQGNSA. For the CDR3, the DNA is TGTGCCAGCAGCTTAAATGTTCGGCTAGCGGGAACGTCACGCACAGATACGCAGTATTTT. Protein: CASSLNVRLAGTSRTDTQYF.

The chain recombines TRBV7-2 with TRBJ2-7; 11 bases match TRBD1. This CDR3 has 15 residues. V lost 4 bases, J lost 5 bases, and 7 bases stayed unmatched. Germline V CDR1 and CDR2: SGHTA, FQGNSA. CDR3 sequence: CASSYGTGGVDEQYF. CDR3 nucleotide sequence: TGTGCCAGCAGCTATGGGACAGGGGGAGTCGACGAGCAGTACTTC.

The table lists this clonotype with a few counts. V and J are TRBV27 and TRBJ2-7; 7 nucleotides line up with TRBD1. V lost 6 bases, J lost 6 bases, and 5 bases stayed unmatched. Germline loops: CDR1 MNHEY, CDR2 SMNVEV (reference sequence). The CDR3 covers 12 residues. Here the CDR3 reads CASRSTGVEQYF. DNA of the CDR3: TGTGCCAGCAGAAGTACAGGGGTCGAGCAGTACTTC.

The V call is TRBV12-3 or TRBV12-4, the J call TRBJ1-1; no reliable D call. The CDR3 is 14 amino acids. With 3 bases removed from V and 3 bases from J, the gap between germline ends came to 11 bases. Here the CDR3 reads CASSFRHEHTEAFF. In DNA, the CDR3 is TGTGCCAGCAGTTTTCGGCATGAGCACACTGAAGCTTTCTTT.

This clonotype has more than one count but fewer than ten. The chain recombines TRBV19 with TRBJ2-5, with 7 bases matching TRBD2. V dropped 5 bases and J dropped 4; count of bases not matched to a gene: 7. The CDR3 is made up of 14 amino acids. In germline, CDR1 is LNHDA, CDR2 SQIVND (reference sequence). CDR3 loop: CASSSDGGSETQYF. The CDR3 nucleotides read TGTGCCAGTAGTTCGGACGGGGGGTCAGAGACCCAGTACTTC.

The CDR3 coding sequence is TGTGCCAGTAGTTTGACAGAAAACACTGAAGCTTTCTTT. Amino acid sequence: CASSLTENTEAFF. The V gene is TRBV19, the J gene TRBJ1-1; D possibly corresponds to TRBD1 (5 bases). The CDR3 extends over 13 amino acids. Trimming removed 5 bases from V and 2 bases from J, with 9 bases in between. Germline V lookup: CDR1 LNHDA, CDR2 SQIVND (reference sequence).

V and J are TRBV7-2 and TRBJ2-5; D may be TRBD1 (5 bases). Germline V gene lookup returns CDR1 SGHTA and CDR2 FQGNSA. This CDR3 region has 14 residues. V was shortened by 2 bases and J by 1 base, with 8 bases between the two germline ends. The CDR3 spells CASSLQGLQETQYF. As DNA, the CDR3 is TGTGCCAGCAGCTTACAGGGTCTCCAAGAGACCCAGTACTTC.

This clonotype was seen only a few times. V usage is TRBV4-1 and J usage is TRBJ2-1; 14 bases map to TRBD2. After removal of 0 bases from V and 15 bases from J, the junction contained 7 bases not matched to a gene. Germline V gene sequence: CDR1 MGHRA, CDR2 YSYEKL. The CDR3 spans 15 residues. For the CDR3, the DNA is TGCGCCAGCAGCCAAGATTCGGGACTAGCGGGAGTAAGGTTCTTC. It encodes CASSQDSGLAGVRFF.

The chain has TRBV11-3 and TRBJ2-1, with 11 bases fitting TRBD2. V was pared by 1 base and J by 4 bases, with 12 bases of the junction left unmatched. CDR3 length: 19 residues. Germline V gene lookup returns CDR1 SGHNT and CDR2 YENEEA. The CDR3 protein is CASSLVGVAGGPGYNEQFF. The CDR3 DNA reads as TGTGCCAGCAGCTTAGTCGGGGTAGCGGGAGGGCCGGGTTACAATGAGCAGTTCTTC.

In this sample, this clonotype turned up a few times. CDR3 DNA: TGTGCCAGCAGCCAGGGAAGGGAGCCCCAGCATTTT. Its translation is CASSQGREPQHF. The chain recombines TRBV7-9 with TRBJ1-5; D possibly corresponds to TRBD1 (5 bases). Trimming took off 5 bases at V and 8 bases at J, with 10 bases between the two ends. This CDR3 contains 12 residues. The germline gives CDR1 SEHNR, CDR2 FQNEAQ (reference sequence).